These 4 T cell receptor beta chains came from one sample sequenced in a study of cytomegalovirus exposure and HLA in healthy donors. PCR involved 60 Vbeta and 13 Jbeta primers. The assay was immunoSEQ multiplex PCR, and TCRdb's table has in-frame clones only and misses some. The sample lists about 98,000 clones, 81% occurring once. The specimen sequenced was PBMCs. These TCRs come from a man aged 35 to 55 in good health and CMV-seronegative.

The chain links TRBV2 to TRBJ1-2; tentative D call: TRBD1 (5 bases). Looked up from germline, CDR1 is SNHLY and CDR2 is FYNNEI. V was clipped by 6 bases and J by 0 bases, with 20 bases between them. This CDR3 is built from 17 residues. The CDR3 protein is CASRRIERTGTNYGYTF. CDR3 DNA: TGTGCCAGCAGACGCATAGAAAGAACAGGAACTAACTATGGCTACACCTTC.

The chain recombines TRBV7-8 with TRBJ2-5; 7 nucleotides line up with TRBD2. V gave up 4 bases and J gave up 3 bases; unmatched junction bases: 8. The CDR3 consists of 15 residues. CDR1 and CDR2 (germline): SGHVS, FQNEAQ. The CDR3 protein is CASSSSSGREETQYF. CDR3 DNA sequence: TGTGCCAGCAGCTCTTCGTCAGGGAGGGAAGAGACCCAGTACTTC.

The rearrangement uses TRBV5-6 and TRBJ2-1; 7 nucleotides agree with TRBD2. Germline V gene data show CDR1 as SGHDT and CDR2 as YYEEEE. The J segment lost 2 bases and the V segment lost 3 bases, leaving 8 bases of the junction unmatched. The CDR3 covers 16 residues. The CDR3 nucleotides read TGTGCCAGCAGCTCCGGACCTAGCGGAACCTACAATGAGCAGTTCTTC. Its translation is CASSSGPSGTYNEQFF.

This rearrangement joins TRBV19 to TRBJ2-7; 7 bases align to TRBD1. The CDR3 length is 14 residues. V was clipped by 4 bases and J by 6 bases; unmatched bases: 9. Germline CDR1 is LNHDA and CDR2 is SQIVND (reference sequence). The DNA of the CDR3 is TGTGCCAGTAGTAAAGGGTGGACAGGCTCCGAGCAGTACTTC. It encodes CASSKGWTGSEQYF.